The entry below gives a single TCR beta chain sequence along with its context. Its antigen is not identified. MiXCR was run by TCRdb on the RT-PCR reads, yielding one entry per CDR3 protein. The sample has roughly 700,000 distinct CDR3 sequences, roughly 14% seen once. The sample comes from a study of response to subunit inactivated influenza vaccine. Whole-study findings and limits: A suggestion made by the authors is that each seasonal influenza vaccination recruits few new T cells.

J lost 1 base, V lost 3 bases, and 4 bases had no gene match. Per the germline V gene, CDR1 is MNHEY and CDR2 is SMNVEV (reference sequence). The CDR3 contains 15 residues. Here the sequenced sample was PBMCs from blood, taken 14 days before vaccination. The receptor was derived from a man aged 45-65 years who received an inactivated influenza vaccine. The V gene is TRBV27, the J gene TRBJ2-3; 7 bases are shared with TRBD2. The CDR3 nucleotides are TGTGCCAGCAGTTTCGACGCGGGGGGCACAGATACGCAGTATTTT. This translates into CASSFDAGGTDTQYF.